This T cell receptor (beta chain) was captured by sequencing in a study of T cell changes during pregnancy in multiple sclerosis. Trimming took 4 bases from V and 5 from J, leaving 17 bases between them. The germline V gene has CDR1 MDHEN and CDR2 SYDVKM. The CDR3 sequence is 15 residues long. Some clones are missing from TCRdb's copy, which holds only in-frame ones; the method was immunoSEQ multiplex PCR. The table records approximately 51,000 clones, around 92% of them present only once. The chain has TRBV28 and TRBJ2-5; D is possibly TRBD1 (7 bases). The source material was CD4+ T cells from peripheral blood mononuclear cells, sampled after pregnancy. This clonotype originated in a female donor with multiple sclerosis, enrolled in a pregnancy study. The CDR3 loop is CASSSGQAGGETQYF. CDR3 coding DNA: TGTGCCAGCAGTTCTGGACAGGCCGGAGGGGAGACCCAGTACTTC.